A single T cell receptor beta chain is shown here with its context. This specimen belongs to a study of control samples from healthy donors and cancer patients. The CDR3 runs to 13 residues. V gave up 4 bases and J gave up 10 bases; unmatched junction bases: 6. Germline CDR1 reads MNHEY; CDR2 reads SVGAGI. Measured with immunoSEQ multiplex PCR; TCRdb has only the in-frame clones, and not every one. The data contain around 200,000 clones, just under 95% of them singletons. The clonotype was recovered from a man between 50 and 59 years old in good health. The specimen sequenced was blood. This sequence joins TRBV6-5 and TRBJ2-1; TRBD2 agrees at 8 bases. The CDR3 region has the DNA TGTGCCAGCAGTTTTGGACTAGCCCAAGAGCAGTTCTTC. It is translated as CASSFGLAQEQFF.